This T cell receptor beta chain was retrieved from a study of control samples from healthy donors and cancer patients. There are 15 residues in the CDR3. CDR1 is MRHNA, CDR2 SNTAGT, per germline. V shed 0 bases, J shed 6 bases, and the junction held 3 bases outside the gene matches. Repertoires were generated with immunoSEQ multiplex PCR, while TCRdb's copy carries only in-frame clones and drops some. This table has 93,000 or so clones, roughly 91% appearing once. This chain uses TRBV6-4 with TRBJ2-2, with TRBD1 matching 8 bases. This TCR was sampled from a man aged 55-75 years with lung cancer. The sequenced sample consisted of PBMCs. CDR3 bases: TGTGCCAGCAGTGACTCCTCGACAGGGGCCGGGGAGCTGTTTTTT. Translated, it gives CASSDSSTGAGELFF.